Listed here are 5 T cell receptor beta chains from one sample, sequenced in a study of PD-L1 blockade in urothelial cancer. Profiling relied on immunoSEQ multiplex PCR, and the TCRdb table lists in-frame clones only, not all of them. The sample holds 95,000 or so clones, over 75% seen once. Specified time point: pretreatment peripheral blood. The sequences come from PBMCs, collected around atezolizumab (anti-PD-L1) treatment. All receptors derive from a man in his fifties or sixties with urothelial cancer.

This clone was recorded only once. J is TRBJ2-2 and V is TRBV10-3; perhaps TRBD2 as D (5 bases). This CDR3 comprises 14 residues. Germline CDR1 and CDR2: ENHRY and SYGVKD. The V end lost 6 bases, the J end lost 0 bases, and 8 bases lay between the germline ends. Written as DNA, the CDR3 is TGTGCCATCAGGGTGGGAGCGAACACCGGGGAGCTGTTTTTT. Its protein is CAIRVGANTGELFF.

V and J are TRBV7-6 and TRBJ1-2, with 7 bases lining up with TRBD1. CDR1 SGHVS and CDR2 FNYEAQ come from the germline V gene. V trimming: 2 bases; J trimming: 0 bases; junction bases outside the gene matches: 9. The CDR3 is 17 amino acids. The CDR3 spells CASSLLRQGSSNYGYTF. The CDR3 DNA sequence: TGTGCCAGCAGCTTACTTCGACAGGGTTCCTCTAACTATGGCTACACCTTC.

The chain is built from TRBV19 and TRBJ2-2; 13 bases match TRBD2. V lost 3 bases and J lost 8; bases outside the gene matches: 9. The CDR3 is made up of 17 amino acids. The germline V gene has CDR1 LNHDA and CDR2 SQIVND (reference sequence). The CDR3 loop is CASSIRRLAGGGGELFF. The CDR3 DNA reads as TGTGCCAGTAGTATTCGTCGACTAGCGGGGGGCGGAGGGGAGCTGTTTTTT. Filled out from reference TRBV19 and TRBJ2-2, the complete variable domain reads DGGITQSPKYLFRKEGQNVTLSCEQNLNHDAMYWYRQDPGQGLRLIYYSQIVNDFQKGDIAEGYSVSREKKESFPLTVTSAQKNPTAFYLCASSIRRLAGGGGELFFGEGSRLTVL.

This chain uses TRBV7-8 with TRBJ1-2; TRBD1 matches at 8 bases. CDR3 size: 14 residues. The V gene end was trimmed by 5 bases and the J gene end by 6 bases; junction bases not matched to a gene: 8. The germline V gene encodes CDR1 SGHVS and CDR2 FQNEAQ. The chain's CDR3 is CASSRTIQGDGYTF. CDR3 in DNA: TGTGCCAGCAGCCGAACGATACAGGGGGATGGCTACACCTTC.

The CDR3 DNA sequence: TGTGCCAGCAGTGCCACTAGCGGACAAGAGACCCAGTACTTC. Its translation is CASSATSGQETQYF. V and J are TRBV27 and TRBJ2-5; 8 nucleotides line up with TRBD2. The germline V gene has CDR1 MNHEY and CDR2 SMNVEV (reference sequence). The CDR3 spans 14 residues. The J segment lost 2 bases and the V segment lost 5 bases, leaving 4 bases of the junction unmatched.